Listed here are 28 T cell receptor beta chains from one sample, sequenced in a study of identical twins (dated by TCRdb to about 2016). To prepare the library, 5' RACE was applied. This sample was sequenced with an Illumina HiSeq 2000. TCRdb's own reprocessing of the public reads used fastp at Q25 and MiXCR and kept productive beta chains. Here each entry gathers all rows of one CDR3 protein and keeps the most common genes and DNA. The sample profile shows some 1,600,000 distinct CDR3 sequences; about 32% of them were found once. About 0.27% of the sample is in the top ten clones. Sequencing was done on a sample of cord blood. The receptors come from a newborn girl in good health.

This clonotype turned up a few times. The V and J genes are TRBV4-2 and TRBJ2-2, with D possibly TRBD1 on 5 matching bases. CDR1 and CDR2 from the germline V gene are LGHNA and YNFKEQ. The CDR3 extends over 14 amino acids. V was shortened by 4 bases and J by 3 bases, with 9 bases between the two germline ends. CDR3 nucleotide sequence: TGTGCCAGCAGCCCTCAGGGATACACCGGGGAGCTGTTTTTT. This sequence encodes CASSPQGYTGELFF.

This chain links TRBV12-3 or TRBV12-4 with TRBJ2-3, with a weak D call TRBD2 (5 bases). This CDR3 contains 14 residues. The V and J ends lost 6 bases and 1 base respectively, with 11 bases between them. This CDR3 reads CASSTRRGTDTQYF. The CDR3 DNA is TGTGCCAGCAGCACTAGAAGGGGCACAGATACGCAGTATTTT.

The chain employs TRBV7-9 and TRBJ2-1; 7 nucleotides line up with TRBD1. This CDR3 is built from 14 residues. The germline gives CDR1 SEHNR, CDR2 FQNEAQ (reference sequence). J was trimmed by 7 bases and V by 5 bases; bases with no gene match: 8. CDR3 nucleotide sequence: TGTGCCAGCAGCGTCACCGCAGGGGGAAATGAGCAGTTCTTC. This gives the protein CASSVTAGGNEQFF.

This clonotype was detected only a few times. The chain combines TRBV10-1 with TRBJ2-3, with D possibly TRBD2 on 5 matching bases. Germline V lookup: CDR1 WNHNN, CDR2 SYGVQD (reference sequence). V was trimmed by 7 bases and J by 3 bases, leaving 11 bases between them. This CDR3 is built from 13 residues. The CDR3 coding sequence is TGCGCCAGCACTAGCACGGGGACAGATACGCAGTATTTT. It yields the protein CASTSTGTDTQYF.

This chain joins TRBV28 and TRBJ2-1; a weak D match, TRBD1 (5 bases). V was trimmed by 8 bases and J by 0 bases, leaving 8 bases between them. The germline V gene encodes CDR1 MDHEN and CDR2 SYDVKM. The CDR3 spans 13 residues. The CDR3 DNA follows: TGTGCCAGCCTCAGGGACTCCTACAATGAGCAGTTCTTC. Its protein is CASLRDSYNEQFF.

The J gene is TRBJ1-5, the V gene TRBV6-1; no reliable D call. The germline gives CDR1 MNHNS, CDR2 SASEGT. Trimming left V 6 bases short and J 4 bases short, with 19 bases between. CDR3 length: 16 amino acids. In DNA, the CDR3 is TGTGCCAGCAGGACCCAGTGGGGTAGGTTAAATCAGCCCCAGCATTTT. Translation gives CASRTQWGRLNQPQHF.

V usage is TRBV20-1 and J usage is TRBJ2-3; TRBD1 aligns across 7 bases. This CDR3 is built from 16 residues. Per the germline V gene, CDR1 is DFQATT and CDR2 is SNEGSKA (reference sequence). J was trimmed by 3 bases and V by 6 bases; bases with no gene match: 15. This CDR3 is CSADKTGAGSTDTQYF. CDR3 sequence (DNA): TGCAGTGCCGATAAAACAGGGGCCGGTTCAACAGATACGCAGTATTTT.

The J gene is TRBJ2-3, the V gene TRBV4-1, with 10 bases matching TRBD2. The germline CDR1 and CDR2 sequences are MGHRA and YSYEKL. This CDR3 has 16 residues. Trimming took 0 bases from V and 1 from J; bases not matched to a gene: 1. CDR3 bases: TGCGCCAGCAGCCAAGAAGGGACTAGCGGCACAGATACGCAGTATTTT. Translating it yields CASSQEGTSGTDTQYF.

The chain is built from TRBV6-6 and TRBJ1-4; the match to TRBD1 covers 11 bases. V shed 3 bases, J shed 3 bases, and the junction held 3 bases outside the gene matches. The germline gives CDR1 MNHNY, CDR2 SVGAGI (reference sequence). This CDR3 spans 16 amino acids. The CDR3 DNA sequence: TGTGCCAGCAGTTATTGGACAGGGGGCCCTAATGAAAAACTGTTTTTT. This translates into CASSYWTGGPNEKLFF.

V gene TRBV12-3 or TRBV12-4 combines with J gene TRBJ2-1, with D possibly being TRBD1 or TRBD2 (5 bases each). The ends were cut back, 2 bases at V and 2 bases at J, with 13 bases in the middle. The CDR3 is 16 residues long. CDR3 protein: CASSLRGRGTYNEQFF. The CDR3 DNA reads TGTGCCAGCAGTTTACGGGGCAGAGGGACCTACAATGAGCAGTTCTTC.

The chain has TRBV6-1 and TRBJ1-3; D unclear. The V and J ends lost 2 bases and 0 bases respectively, with 8 bases between them. Germline-derived CDR1 and CDR2 are MNHNS and SASEGT. This CDR3 region has 15 residues. In nucleotides, the CDR3 is TGTGCCAGCAGTGAATTAACAAACTCTGGAAACACCATATATTTT. The encoded protein is CASSELTNSGNTIYF.

The V gene is TRBV5-4, the J gene TRBJ2-4, with a tentative D call TRBD2 (5 bases). The germline V gene encodes CDR1 SGHNT and CDR2 YYREEE (reference sequence). This CDR3 has 14 amino acids. V was pared by 4 bases and J by 13 bases, with 21 bases between. For the CDR3, the DNA is TGTGCCAGCAGCCCTGGACCCACCTTGGGAGAGCAGTACTTC. Its translation: CASSPGPTLGEQYF.

This clonotype showed up just a few times. V and J are TRBV6-5 and TRBJ2-1, with TRBD2 identical over 8 bases. The J segment lost 6 bases and the V segment lost 0 bases, leaving 7 bases of the junction unmatched. The V gene's germline CDR1 is MNHEY and CDR2 SVGAGI. CDR3 length: 16 residues. CDR3 protein: CASSYSRAGESNEQFF. The CDR3 DNA reads as TGTGCCAGCAGTTACTCGAGAGCGGGAGAGTCCAATGAGCAGTTCTTC.

This clonotype was seen a handful of times. The rearrangement links TRBV13 to TRBJ2-3; 7 bases align to TRBD1. The CDR3 extends over 15 amino acids. V gave up 2 bases and J gave up 3 bases; unmatched junction bases: 5. Germline V CDR1 and CDR2: PRHDT, FYEKMQ (reference sequence). Written as DNA, the CDR3 is TGTGCCAGCAGCTTATATAAGGGGGCAACAGATACGCAGTATTTT. This sequence encodes CASSLYKGATDTQYF. The full variable domain, its missing parts supplied by reference TRBV13 and TRBJ2-3, is AAGVIQSPRHLIKEKRETATLKCYPIPRHDTVYWYQQGPGQDPQFLISFYEKMQSDKGSIPDRFSAQQFSDYHSELNMSSLELGDSALYFCASSLYKGATDTQYFGPGTRLTVL.

CDR3 in DNA: TGTGCCAGCAGTTACTCGAATTTTGACGAGCAGTACTTC. Protein: CASSYSNFDEQYF. V is TRBV6-2 or TRBV6-3 and J is TRBJ2-5; D is uncertain. Matching the DNA end better, TRBJ2-7 makes the J call doubtful. The CDR3 extends over 13 amino acids. Per germline, CDR1 MNHEY and CDR2 SVGEGT.

J is TRBJ2-4 and V is TRBV5-1, with D possibly called TRBD1 or TRBD2 (5 bases each). The CDR3 is 14 amino acids. The germline V gene encodes CDR1 SGHRS and CDR2 YFSETQ. The V and J ends lost 2 bases and 5 bases respectively, with 11 bases between them. The CDR3, as DNA: TGCGCCAGCAGCTTTCGGGGCCAGGAAAACATTCAGTACTTC. It yields the protein CASSFRGQENIQYF.

This clonotype was counted between two and nine times. The chain uses TRBV29-1 and TRBJ2-2; no firm D call. This CDR3 region has 12 residues. Looked up from germline, CDR1 is SQVTM and CDR2 is ANQGSEA. V lost 4 bases to trimming and J lost 2 bases, with 5 bases between them. In DNA, the CDR3 is TGCAGCGTTGTCGGCAACACCGGGGAGCTGTTTTTT. Its translation is CSVVGNTGELFF.

The chain couples TRBV6-1 to TRBJ1-6; D unresolved. V was clipped by 5 bases and J by 0 bases, with 14 bases between them. Germline V lookup: CDR1 MNHNS, CDR2 SASEGT. This CDR3 comprises 17 residues. CDR3 protein: CASSPTWTSSYNSPLHF. The CDR3, as DNA: TGTGCCAGCAGTCCGACATGGACCAGCTCCTATAATTCACCCCTCCACTTT.

This rearrangement joins TRBV6-5 to TRBJ1-2; D is unresolved. CDR1 and CDR2 from the germline V gene are MNHEY and SVGAGI. V was cut by 5 bases and J by 2 bases, with 12 bases left in between. This CDR3 region has 14 residues. The CDR3 reads CASSIRTANYGYTF. The CDR3 bases are TGTGCCAGCAGTATCCGGACTGCGAACTATGGCTACACCTTC.

The rearrangement uses TRBV6-5 and TRBJ2-3; 8 bases agree with TRBD2. Germline CDR1 is MNHEY and CDR2 is SVGAGI. Trimming took 7 bases from V and 3 from J; bases not matched to a gene: 6. There are 14 residues in the CDR3. CDR3 loop: CASNRGGITDTQYF. The CDR3, as DNA: TGTGCCAGCAACCGGGGGGGCATAACAGATACGCAGTATTTT.

This clonotype was picked up a small number of times. The genes are TRBV28 and TRBJ2-2, with a weak D call TRBD2 (6 bases). Germline CDR1 is MDHEN and CDR2 is SYDVKM. Between the trimmed V and J ends, which lost 4 bases and 4 bases, there was a span of 10 bases. The CDR3 covers 14 residues. This CDR3 is CASSSGLLTGELFF. CDR3 bases: TGTGCCAGCAGTTCGGGACTGCTCACCGGGGAGCTGTTTTTT.

The V gene is TRBV3-1, the J gene TRBJ2-3, with D possibly matching TRBD2 (5 bases). The germline V gene has CDR1 LGHDT and CDR2 YNNKEL (reference sequence). The CDR3 has 17 amino acids. Trimming left V 5 bases short and J 1 base short, with 19 bases between. The CDR3 sequence: CASSSADRPEGTDTQYF. CDR3 coding DNA: TGTGCCAGCAGCAGTGCCGACCGACCGGAGGGCACAGATACGCAGTATTTT.

V and J are TRBV9 and TRBJ2-3, with 13 bases aligning to TRBD2. V dropped 2 bases and J dropped 7; count of bases not matched to a gene: 13. Germline-derived CDR1 and CDR2 are SGDLS and YYNGEE. The CDR3 spans 18 residues. CDR3 sequence reads: CASSVGLAGVGGPYTQYF. CDR3 in DNA: TGTGCCAGCAGCGTCGGACTAGCGGGAGTAGGTGGGCCATATACGCAGTATTTT.

This clonotype was seen a few times. This chain connects TRBV25-1 to TRBJ1-4, with no clear D. CDR1 is MGHDK, CDR2 SYGVNS, per germline. This CDR3 region has 13 residues. V lost 4 bases, J lost 8 bases, and 11 bases lay in between. The CDR3, as DNA: TGTGCCAGCAGTGGTGCAGGAAGGGAAAAACTGTTTTTT. It yields the protein CASSGAGREKLFF.

The rearrangement joins TRBV6-5 to TRBJ2-1; D gene uncertain. The germline gives CDR1 MNHEY, CDR2 SVGAGI. This CDR3 spans 15 amino acids. Trimming took off 0 bases at V and 6 bases at J, with 12 bases between the two ends. CDR3 in amino acids: CASSYSTHPFNEQFF. The DNA of the CDR3 is TGTGCCAGCAGTTACTCCACCCATCCATTCAATGAGCAGTTCTTC.

The rearrangement joins TRBV5-1 to TRBJ2-7; TRBD2 matches at 12 bases. V trimming: 5 bases; J trimming: 1 base; junction bases outside the gene matches: 19. From germline, CDR1 is SGHRS and CDR2 YFSETQ. CDR3 length: 20 residues. The CDR3 nucleotides are TGCGCCAGCAGTTTTTGGTACCTTTCGACTAGCGGGGGATCTTCCTACGAGCAGTACTTC. As protein: CASSFWYLSTSGGSSYEQYF.

This clonotype has just a few counts. The chain employs TRBV13 and TRBJ2-3; TRBD2 matches at 10 bases. The J segment lost 1 base and the V segment lost 6 bases, leaving 7 bases of the junction unmatched. The CDR3 loop spans 16 amino acids. The germline CDR1 and CDR2 sequences are PRHDT and FYEKMQ (reference sequence). CDR3 amino acids: CASSSPGTSGTDTQYF. CDR3 coding DNA: TGTGCCAGCAGTTCTCCCGGGACTAGCGGCACAGATACGCAGTATTTT.

Only a few counts were recorded for this clonotype. The chain employs TRBV6-2 or TRBV6-3 and TRBJ1-1; weak D call: TRBD1 (5 bases). The CDR3 runs 20 residues. Germline-derived CDR1 and CDR2 are MNHEY and SVGEGT. V lost 2 bases and J lost 3, with 28 bases in between. The CDR3 sequence: CASSYDPRKQGGPRDTEAFF. CDR3 coding DNA: TGTGCCAGCAGTTACGATCCCCGAAAGCAGGGAGGGCCTCGCGACACTGAAGCTTTCTTT.